This TCR beta chain appears in the sequencing data of a study of cytomegalovirus exposure and HLA in healthy donors. Comments on this clone: Its target is unknown.

General study findings and limits: A later analysis reported that several of the most significant clusters appeared to be linked to common viral pathogens, among them Epstein-Barr virus. Segments of the TCR beta V type were, in most cases, productive about 87% or about 30% of the time in an earlier analysis.

The CDR3 is made up of 16 amino acids. V dropped 6 bases and J dropped 2; count of bases not matched to a gene: 9. Looked up from germline, CDR1 is MDHEN and CDR2 is SYDVKM. With 60 Vbeta and 13 Jbeta primers, the PCR was carried out. Original processing notes: Roughly 10 million shared chains were among the approximately 76 million unique TCR beta chains that a later analysis counted. Sequencing was performed with immunoSEQ multiplex PCR; in TCRdb, only in-frame clones are kept and a portion is missing. V and J calls plus clone size are reproduced from that table; the DNA served to infer D and trimming. The sample's table shows some 120,000 clones.

V and J are TRBV28 and TRBJ1-5, with TRBD1 matching 8 bases. The TCR sequence derives from a man aged 18 to 29 in good health and CMV-seronegative. Input material: PBMCs. CDR3 amino acids: CASRRDRRSGNQPQHF. CDR3 DNA sequence: TGTGCCAGCAGACGGGACAGGCGGTCTGGCAATCAGCCCCAGCATTTT.